This T cell receptor beta chain was found in a study of beta chain features in type 1 diabetes. The sequenced template was cDNA made from the entire isolated RNA. Sequencing was performed with immunoSEQ multiplex PCR; in TCRdb, only in-frame clones are kept and a portion is missing. The table records nearly 250,000 clones, about 70% of them present only once. For this clone: Its antigen remains unknown.

Study results and caveats: Patients with type 1 diabetes carried fewer insertions and had more deletions at their VDJ junctions. Among patients with Type 1 diabetes, TCRB CDR3s were moderately but significantly shorter in every one of the four CD4+ subsets. Compared with healthy donors, patients appeared to share more similar naive, central memory and regulatory TCRB repertoires.

Sorting based on CD45RO/CCR7/CD25/CD127/CD95/CD27 separated CD4+ naive, central memory, regulatory and stem cell-like memory cells. This clonotype was sampled from a man aged 25-45 years in good health. Sequencing input: naive CD4+ T cells from blood.

This CDR3 is CAWSWGGNEQFF. The CDR3, as DNA: TGTGCCTGGAGTTGGGGTGGCAATGAGCAGTTCTTC. V and J are TRBV30 and TRBJ2-1; D remains unclear. The germline V gene has CDR1 GTSNPN and CDR2 SVGIG (reference sequence). V lost 2 bases, J lost 6 bases, and 8 bases lay in between. This CDR3 is 12 amino acids long.